This T cell receptor (beta chain) emerged from a study of T cells in Graves' hyperthyroidism and ophthalmopathy. Germline V gives CDR1 DFQATT, CDR2 SNEGSKA (reference sequence). The V end was cut by 6 bases, the J end by 5 bases, with 10 bases between. This CDR3 is 11 amino acids long. This clonotype has at least ten counts. What it binds is unknown. Orbital computed tomography, thyroid ultrasound, serum thyroxine and TRAb, and clinical symptoms together informed the diagnoses. Study-wide results and limits: Most expanded thyroid clonotypes above 0.001 also appeared in blood.

The CDR3 regions of TCR beta were amplified from RNA transcripts. A set of HTBI primers served as the primers for a first-round RT-PCR of the TCR CDR3. Each CDR3 protein is one row after TCRdb ran MiXCR on the multiplex PCR reads. The sample consists of about 710,000 distinct CDR3 sequences, about 16% of them appearing once. Specimen: blood. The sequence was obtained from a man younger than 30 with Graves' hyperthyroidism. This sequence joins TRBV20-1 and TRBJ1-1; D is ambiguous. Written as DNA, the CDR3 is TGCAGTGCGGGGTCGGCGACTGAAGCTTTCTTT. Its translation is CSAGSATEAFF.